This is a list of T cell receptor beta chains from one sample in a study of T cell repertoires in cytomegalovirus infection. TCRdb passed the reads through MiXCR, listing each CDR3 protein once. The sample carries approximately 500,000 distinct CDR3 sequences, around 11% recorded once. Sequences were obtained from PBMCs. The receptors stem from a human donor in good health (CMV status not recorded). Some clones in this sample may be carry-over from other donors' samples. The CDR3 runs from the conserved cysteine through the conserved F or W. Fields, in order: V gene, D gene, clone size, J gene, CDR3 protein, CDR3 DNA. The D gene is left open where the match is weak. The size entry is marked missing in some rows and otherwise reads once, few, many or a size class.

>TRBV18|NA|many|TRBJ2-3
CASSLLSSTDTQYF
TGTGCCAGCTCACTACTGTCCAGCACAGATACGCAGTATTTT
>TRBV28|NA|many|TRBJ2-6
CANTYHPFSGANVLTF
TGTGCCAACACTTACCATCCATTCTCTGGGGCCAACGTCCTGACTTTC
>TRBV12-5|TRBD2|few|TRBJ2-7
CASGSGGVSYEQYF
TGTGCTAGTGGTTCGGGAGGTGTCTCCTACGAGCAGTACTTC
>TRBV5-6|NA|NA|TRBJ2-5
CASSSQGNRETQYF
TGTGCCAGCAGTTCGCAGGGCAATCGAGAGACCCAGTACTTC
>TRBV20-1|NA|NA|TRBJ2-3
CSARGAGTQYF
TGCAGTGCTAGAGGGGCCGGAACGCAGTATTTT
>TRBV2|TRBD1|many|TRBJ1-5
CASRAGTVNQPQHF
TGTGCCAGCAGGGCCGGGACAGTCAATCAGCCCCAGCATTTT
>TRBV6-2/TRBV6-3|NA|NA|TRBJ1-1
CASLRDPTEAFF
TGTGCCAGCCTCCGGGACCCCACTGAAGCTTTCTTT
>TRBV3-1|NA|many|TRBJ2-6
CATTGTGANVLTF
TGTGCCACCACAGGGACTGGGGCCAACGTCCTGACTTTC
>TRBV7-9|TRBD1|few|TRBJ2-3
CASSLGDRGRTDTQYF
TGTGCCAGCAGCTTAGGAGACAGGGGGAGGACAGATACGCAGTATTTT
>TRBV7-2|NA|many|TRBJ2-7
CASSLFGTAPYEQYF
TGTGCCAGCAGCTTATTTGGAACAGCCCCCTACGAGCAGTACTTC
>TRBV5-4|TRBD2|many|TRBJ2-3
CASSGGTSGKGAADTQYF
TGTGCCAGCAGCGGGGGGACTAGCGGAAAGGGAGCGGCGGATACGCAGTATTTT
>TRBV6-5|NA|NA|TRBJ1-1
CASSSRGEHTEAFF
TGTGCCAGCAGTTCTAGAGGGGAGCACACTGAAGCTTTCTTT
>TRBV11-1|NA|many|TRBJ2-2
CASSVTGNTGELFF
TGTGCCAGCAGCGTAACAGGGAACACCGGGGAGCTGTTTTTT
>TRBV5-1|NA|many|TRBJ1-4
CASSTDSPNEKLFF
TGCGCCAGCAGCACGGACAGCCCTAATGAAAAACTGTTTTTT
>TRBV20-1|NA|many|TRBJ1-4
CSAPERTNEKLFF
TGCAGTGCTCCGGAACGCACGAATGAAAAACTGTTTTTT
>TRBV2|NA|NA|TRBJ2-3
CASSDGGTDTQYF
TGTGCCAGCAGTGATGGGGGCACAGATACGCAGTATTTT
>TRBV3-1|NA|NA|TRBJ2-3
CASSQSSSQRDTQYF
TGTGCCAGCAGCCAATCTTCCTCTCAGCGAGATACGCAGTATTTT
>TRBV20-1|TRBD2|many|TRBJ2-5
CSARPLAGTGETQYF
TGCAGTGCTAGACCGCTAGCGGGGACTGGAGAGACCCAGTACTTC
>TRBV12-3/TRBV12-4|TRBD2|NA|TRBJ2-1
CASTWSGILHNEQFF
TGTGCCAGCACCTGGAGCGGGATATTGCACAATGAGCAGTTCTTC
>TRBV28|NA|many|TRBJ2-7
CASSFAAGARSYEQYF
TGTGCCAGCAGTTTTGCCGCAGGGGCACGCTCCTACGAGCAGTACTTC
>TRBV5-5|TRBD1|NA|TRBJ2-4
CASSEIQGLSIQYF
TGTGCCAGCAGCGAGATACAGGGGTTGAGCATTCAGTACTTC
>TRBV30|NA|few|TRBJ2-2
CAWSNSPGLGPRELFF
TGTGCCTGGAGCAACTCTCCGGGACTGGGCCCCCGGGAGCTGTTTTTT
>TRBV4-2|NA|many|TRBJ1-2
CASSQDQGEGGYTF
TGTGCCAGCAGCCAAGATCAAGGAGAAGGGGGCTACACCTTC
>TRBV25-1|NA|many|TRBJ2-7
CASSRDEQYF
TGTGCCAGCAGTAGGGACGAGCAGTACTTC
>TRBV6-2/TRBV6-3|TRBD1|many|TRBJ1-1
CASSSQGVHTEAFF
TGTGCCAGCAGTTCACAGGGGGTTCACACTGAAGCTTTCTTT
>TRBV14|NA|many|TRBJ1-1
CASSQEDWNTEAFF
TGTGCCAGCAGCCAAGAAGACTGGAACACTGAAGCTTTCTTT
>TRBV28|TRBD1|many|TRBJ1-1
CASSSGTGGSDFF
TGTGCCAGCAGCTCCGGGACAGGGGGCTCCGACTTCTTT
>TRBV7-9|NA|NA|TRBJ1-1
CASSLAAENTEAFF
TGTGCCAGCAGCTTAGCGGCAGAGAACACTGAAGCTTTCTTT
>TRBV2|TRBD1|many|TRBJ2-1
CATLKDRVVNEQFF
TGTGCCACTCTTAAGGACAGGGTTGTTAATGAGCAGTTCTTC
>TRBV20-1|TRBD2|NA|TRBJ2-5
CSAAPGTSNQETQYF
TGCAGTGCTGCTCCCGGGACTAGCAACCAAGAGACCCAGTACTTC
>TRBV9|NA|NA|TRBJ2-3
CASSVEGGATDSQYF
TGTGCCAGCAGCGTAGAGGGGGGGGCAACAGATTCGCAGTATTTT
>TRBV6-6|TRBD2|few|TRBJ2-7
CASSYPFPSGRGDEQYF
TGTGCCAGCAGTTACCCCTTCCCTAGCGGGAGGGGCGACGAGCAGTACTTC
>TRBV20-1|NA|NA|TRBJ1-5
CSAVQLPYSNQPQHF
TGCAGTGCTGTACAGTTACCTTATAGCAATCAGCCCCAGCATTTT
>TRBV28|TRBD2|many|TRBJ2-2
CASSPLVAGVANTGELFF
TGTGCCAGCAGTCCCTTGGTAGCGGGGGTCGCGAACACCGGGGAGCTGTTTTTT
>TRBV7-7|NA|many|TRBJ2-1
CASSLSAEFLTEQFF
TGTGCTAGCAGCTTGTCAGCGGAGTTTCTTACTGAGCAGTTCTTC
>TRBV7-2|TRBD2|many|TRBJ2-1
CASSLDGSGRPEQFF
TGTGCCAGCAGCTTAGACGGTAGCGGGAGGCCCGAGCAGTTCTTC
>TRBV29-1|NA|NA|TRBJ1-4
CSVGEGRTATNEKLFF
TGCAGCGTTGGTGAAGGGAGGACAGCAACTAATGAAAAACTGTTTTTT
>TRBV11-2|TRBD1|NA|TRBJ1-1
CASSRSDRVPWTEAFF
TGTGCCAGCAGCCGTTCCGACAGGGTACCGTGGACTGAAGCTTTCTTT
>TRBV18|NA|many|TRBJ2-1
CASSPPRFDASSYNEQFF
TGTGCCAGCTCACCACCCCGATTTGACGCCAGCTCCTACAATGAGCAGTTCTTC
>TRBV29-1|NA|many|TRBJ1-2
CSVEGVGYHYGYTF
TGCAGCGTTGAAGGGGTAGGGTATCATTATGGCTACACCTTC
>TRBV20-1|NA|few|TRBJ1-5
CSARVPPGGLGQPQHF
TGCAGTGCTAGAGTACCGCCTGGGGGGTTGGGGCAGCCCCAGCATTTT
>TRBV20-1|NA|many|TRBJ2-1
CSARDPTRSSYNEQFF
TGCAGTGCTAGAGACCCGACTAGGAGCTCCTACAATGAGCAGTTCTTC
>TRBV7-9|TRBD2|few|TRBJ2-1
CASSHLTSVSQNEQFF
TGTGCCAGCAGCCATCTTACTAGCGTCTCTCAAAATGAGCAGTTCTTC
>TRBV12-3/TRBV12-4|TRBD1|many|TRBJ1-2
CASSLGQGPANYGYTF
TGTGCCAGCAGTTTGGGACAGGGGCCAGCTAACTATGGCTACACCTTC
>TRBV7-8|NA|many|TRBJ1-1
CASSFLGGNTEAFF
TGTGCCAGCAGCTTCCTGGGGGGGAACACTGAAGCTTTCTTT
>TRBV29-1|NA|many|TRBJ1-5
CSVAENRNQPQHF
TGCAGCGTTGCTGAGAATCGCAATCAGCCCCAGCATTTT
>TRBV7-9|NA|few|TRBJ2-1
CASSSPAGQRNEQFF
TGTGCCAGCAGCTCCCCCGCGGGACAGAGAAATGAGCAGTTCTTC
>TRBV20-1|NA|few|TRBJ1-1
CSAPPGTNTEAFF
TGCAGTGCCCCGCCGGGGACGAACACTGAAGCTTTCTTT
>TRBV4-1|NA|many|TRBJ1-4
CASSQPDWEKLFF
TGCGCCAGCAGCCAACCTGACTGGGAAAAACTGTTTTTT
>TRBV5-1|TRBD2|NA|TRBJ2-7
CASSPWTSLGEQYF
TGCGCCAGCAGCCCCTGGACTAGCCTTGGGGAGCAGTACTTC
>TRBV24-1|NA|many|TRBJ2-1
CATSETSNEQFF
TGTGCCACCAGTGAGACGAGTAATGAGCAGTTCTTC
>TRBV5-4|NA|NA|TRBJ2-6
CASRTNSGASGANVLTF
TGTGCCAGCAGAACTAATTCAGGGGCCTCTGGGGCCAACGTCCTGACTTTC
>TRBV29-1|TRBD2|NA|TRBJ2-7
CSVEEGGGSYEQYF
TGCAGCGTTGAGGAAGGCGGGGGTTCCTACGAGCAGTACTTC
>TRBV9|TRBD1|NA|TRBJ2-5
CASSVERGGLGETQYF
TGTGCCAGCAGCGTAGAGAGAGGGGGCTTGGGGGAGACCCAGTACTTC
>TRBV7-3|NA|few|TRBJ1-3
CASSLMGGSGNTIYF
TGTGCCAGCAGTTTGATGGGGGGCTCTGGAAACACCATATATTTT
>TRBV7-2|NA|many|TRBJ1-2
CASSWPGGGYTF
TGTGCCAGCAGCTGGCCCGGAGGGGGCTACACCTTC
>TRBV18|TRBD2|many|TRBJ2-5
CASSPAPSGSKTQYF
TGTGCCAGCTCACCAGCTCCTAGCGGGAGTAAGACCCAGTACTTC
>TRBV12-3/TRBV12-4|NA|many|TRBJ2-2
CASSSRDDTGELFF
TGTGCCAGCAGCTCGCGGGACGACACCGGGGAGCTGTTTTTT
>TRBV19|NA|NA|TRBJ1-5
CASEGVRGPRGSQPQHF
TGTGCCAGTGAGGGGGTGAGGGGACCCAGAGGCTCACAGCCCCAGCATTTT